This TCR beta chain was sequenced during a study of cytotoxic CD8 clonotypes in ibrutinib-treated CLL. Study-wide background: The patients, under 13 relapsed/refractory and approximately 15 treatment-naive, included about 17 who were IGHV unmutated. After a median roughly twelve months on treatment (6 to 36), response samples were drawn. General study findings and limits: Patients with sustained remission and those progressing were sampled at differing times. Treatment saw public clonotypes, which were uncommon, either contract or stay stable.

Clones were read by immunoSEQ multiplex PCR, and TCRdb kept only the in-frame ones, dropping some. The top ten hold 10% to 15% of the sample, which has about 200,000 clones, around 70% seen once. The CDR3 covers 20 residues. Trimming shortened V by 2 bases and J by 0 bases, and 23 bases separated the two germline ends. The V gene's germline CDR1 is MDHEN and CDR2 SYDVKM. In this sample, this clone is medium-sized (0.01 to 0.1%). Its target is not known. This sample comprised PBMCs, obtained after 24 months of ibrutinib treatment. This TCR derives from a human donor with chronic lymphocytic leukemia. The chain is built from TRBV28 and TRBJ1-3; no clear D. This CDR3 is CASSLEALEGYSSSGNTIYF. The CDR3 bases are TGTGCCAGCAGTTTAGAGGCTCTTGAAGGGTATTCCTCCTCTGGAAACACCATATATTTT.